This T cell receptor (beta chain) was identified during a study of blood T cell repertoires in COVID-19. Turning to the study itself: COVID-19 samples from acute and convalescent phases originated in the United States, Italy and Spain. Sources were T cells, B-cell-depleted T cells, or PBMCs; the material itself was cDNA or gDNA.

Germline CDR1 and CDR2: LGHNA and YSLEER. There are 14 residues in the CDR3. V was clipped by 0 bases and J by 6 bases; unmatched bases: 5. Source study methods: Nucleated cell counts were estimated from reference gene primer amplification. The method was immunoSEQ multiplex PCR; TCRdb's version includes in-frame clones alone and lacks a portion of them. The V and J calls and the clone size are those of that table, but D and trimming were determined from the DNA. The sample shows over 4,500 clones, approximately 73% of them seen only once. The sequence was collected from a human donor in a cohort sampled during active COVID-19. The chain couples TRBV4-3 to TRBJ2-7, with TRBD1 matching over 7 bases. Sequenced input: peripheral blood. The chain's CDR3 is CASSQEVGGLEQYF. The CDR3 DNA reads as TGCGCCAGCAGCCAAGAGGTAGGGGGCCTCGAGCAGTACTTC.